This passage covers 16 T cell receptor beta chains from one sample sequenced in a study of technical replicates of blood from several donors. Sequenced by immunoSEQ multiplex PCR; TCRdb stores in-frame clones only, minus some. The table lists over 90,000 clones, approximately 96% of them singletons. Sequenced material: T cells isolated from PBMCs. Receptors were obtained from a human donor in good health.

V is TRBV20-1 and J is TRBJ1-1; no clear D. The germline V gene encodes CDR1 DFQATT and CDR2 SNEGSKA (reference sequence). The CDR3 consists of 10 residues. V was trimmed by 6 bases and J by 8 bases, leaving 10 bases between them. The CDR3 here is CSATIREAFF. CDR3 nucleotide sequence: TGCAGTGCCACTATACGAGAAGCTTTCTTT.

The sample holds one count of this clone. The V gene is TRBV27, the J gene TRBJ2-6; a weak D match, TRBD1 (5 bases). Germline CDR1 and CDR2: MNHEY and SMNVEV (reference sequence). The CDR3 runs 15 residues. The germline V and J ends were trimmed by 1 base and 2 bases, with 6 bases remaining between them. The CDR3 protein is CASSLLQAGANVLTF. In DNA form, the CDR3 reads TGTGCCAGCAGTTTATTACAGGCTGGGGCCAACGTCCTGACTTTC.

The DNA of the CDR3 is TGTGCCAGCACCGAGCCGACTCAGACTAGCGGGAGATATGATGAGCAGTTCTTC. Protein product: CASTEPTQTSGRYDEQFF. The V and J genes are TRBV2 and TRBJ2-1, with 12 bases identical to TRBD2. Trimming took 7 bases from V and 8 from J; bases not matched to a gene: 18. There are 18 residues in the CDR3. Germline CDR1 SNHLY, CDR2 FYNNEI.

The chain joins TRBV2 to TRBJ2-1, with 9 bases that match TRBD2. Germline CDR1 and CDR2: SNHLY and FYNNEI. V lost 2 bases, J lost 2 bases, and 7 bases stayed unmatched. The CDR3 covers 17 residues. For the CDR3, the DNA is TGTGCCAGCAGTGAATTAGCGTCTAGCGGGGCCTACAATGAGCAGTTCTTC. As protein: CASSELASSGAYNEQFF. The variable domain in full, with the rest retrieved from reference TRBV2 and TRBJ2-1, is EPEVTQTPSHQVTQMGQEVILRCVPISNHLYFYWYRQILGQKVEFLVSFYNNEISEKSEIFDDQFSVERPDGSNFTLKIRSTKLEDSAMYFCASSELASSGAYNEQFFGPGTRLTVL.

The chain employs TRBV9 and TRBJ2-2; 11 bases line up with TRBD2. CDR3 size: 14 residues. V was clipped by 5 bases and J by 6 bases; unmatched bases: 3. The germline V gene has CDR1 SGDLS and CDR2 YYNGEE. The CDR3 here is CASRDSGRAGELFF. In nucleotides, the CDR3 is TGTGCCAGCAGAGATAGCGGGAGGGCCGGGGAGCTGTTTTTT.

The V and J genes are TRBV19 and TRBJ1-1; D is unresolved. This CDR3 comprises 15 residues. The V end was cut by 7 bases, the J end by 7 bases, with 22 bases between. Germline V gene lookup returns CDR1 LNHDA and CDR2 SQIVND (reference sequence). CDR3 in amino acids: CASTSDREGIGEAFF. The CDR3 DNA is TGTGCCAGTACCTCTGATAGGGAGGGAATCGGTGAAGCTTTCTTT.

J is TRBJ2-7 and V is TRBV6-5; D possibly corresponds to TRBD1 (6 bases). Germline V gene data show CDR1 as MNHEY and CDR2 as SVGAGI. The CDR3 is made up of 14 amino acids. Trimming cost V 5 bases and J 3 bases, with 14 bases left between them. DNA of the CDR3: TGTGCCAGCAGTCGCAGGGGAAGTGGCTACGAGCAGTACTTC. Translated: CASSRRGSGYEQYF.

The chain combines TRBV5-1 with TRBJ2-1; 7 bases align to TRBD2. The V and J ends lost 4 bases and 2 bases, in that order; junction bases with no gene match: 9. CDR1 is SGHRS and CDR2 is YFSETQ in the germline V gene. The CDR3 is 16 residues long. The CDR3 DNA follows: TGCGCCAGCAGCCTCGAAACTAGCGCCGCCTACAATGAGCAGTTCTTC. It specifies CASSLETSAAYNEQFF.

The CDR3 sequence is CASSPPYAGEQYF. The CDR3 DNA sequence: TGTGCCAGCAGCCCCCCTTATGCGGGGGAGCAGTACTTC. This sequence joins TRBV9 and TRBJ2-7, with a tentative D call TRBD2 (6 bases). Germline assignment: CDR1 SGDLS and CDR2 YYNGEE. V lost 4 bases to trimming and J lost 7 bases, with 15 bases between them. The CDR3 is 13 amino acids. Using reference TRBV9 and TRBJ2-7 for the parts outside the CDR3, the full variable domain is DSGVTQTPKHLITATGQRVTLRCSPRSGDLSVYWYQQSLDQGLQFLIQYYNGEERAKGNILERFSAQQFPDLHSELNLSSLELGDSALYFCASSPPYAGEQYFGPGTRLTVT.

This clone was recorded once. The rearrangement joins TRBV25-1 to TRBJ1-2; D ambiguous. This CDR3 has 15 amino acids. In germline, CDR1 is MGHDK, CDR2 SYGVNS. V was shortened by 3 bases and J by 7 bases, with 18 bases between the two germline ends. The DNA for the CDR3 is TGTGCCAGCAGTGAGGGATACTCGGGATTAGGTGGCTACACCTTC. It codes for CASSEGYSGLGGYTF.

The chain links TRBV27 to TRBJ2-3, with D tentatively TRBD2 (5 bases). Trimming removed 6 bases at V and 0 bases at J, with 13 bases between. This CDR3 contains 15 residues. The germline V gene encodes CDR1 MNHEY and CDR2 SMNVEV (reference sequence). Written as DNA, the CDR3 is TGTGCCAGCAGATCGGGGATTTCTAGCACAGATACGCAGTATTTT. This codes for CASRSGISSTDTQYF.

The chain combines TRBV9 with TRBJ2-1, with a weak D call TRBD1 (5 bases). The CDR3 covers 15 residues. V was shortened by 4 bases and J by 0 bases, with 11 bases between the two germline ends. CDR1 is SGDLS and CDR2 is YYNGEE in the germline V gene. CDR3 loop: CASSPRVSSYNEQFF. CDR3 in DNA: TGTGCCAGCAGCCCCAGGGTAAGCTCCTACAATGAGCAGTTCTTC.

This clone was picked up one time. The gene calls are TRBV4-3 and TRBJ2-7; D perhaps matches TRBD1 (6 bases). The V gene lost 3 bases and the J gene lost 3 bases, with 15 bases spanning the gap. Looked up from germline, CDR1 is LGHNA and CDR2 is YSLEER. The CDR3 is 15 residues long. The chain's CDR3 is CASSQMTGYYYEQYF. The CDR3 DNA reads TGCGCCAGCAGCCAGATGACAGGTTACTACTACGAGCAGTACTTC.

The chain links TRBV7-2 to TRBJ1-1; 7 nucleotides match TRBD1. CDR3 length: 12 residues. CDR1 SGHTA and CDR2 FQGNSA come from the germline V gene. V gave up 3 bases and J gave up 7 bases; unmatched junction bases: 2. The CDR3 DNA is TGTGCCAGCAGCTTCAGGGGGAGTGAAGCTTTCTTT. This sequence encodes CASSFRGSEAFF.

V is TRBV19 and J is TRBJ1-2; the D gene is possibly TRBD1 (6 bases). CDR1 is LNHDA and CDR2 is SQIVND in the germline V gene (reference sequence). The CDR3 totals 16 residues. Trimming removed 0 bases at V and 8 bases at J, with 19 bases between. The CDR3 region is CASSIDRSPGAKGYTF. For the CDR3, the DNA is TGTGCCAGTAGTATAGATCGGTCCCCAGGGGCAAAAGGCTACACCTTC.

CDR3 amino acids: CASSPGRADSYNEQFF. In nucleotides, the CDR3 is TGTGCCAGCAGCCCCGGGAGGGCAGACTCCTACAATGAGCAGTTCTTC. The chain uses TRBV7-3 and TRBJ2-1, with 8 bases that match TRBD2. The V gene's germline CDR1 is SGHTA and CDR2 FQGTGA. CDR3 length equals 16 residues. Germline trimming cut 5 bases from V and 0 bases from J; bases unmatched to any gene: 6.